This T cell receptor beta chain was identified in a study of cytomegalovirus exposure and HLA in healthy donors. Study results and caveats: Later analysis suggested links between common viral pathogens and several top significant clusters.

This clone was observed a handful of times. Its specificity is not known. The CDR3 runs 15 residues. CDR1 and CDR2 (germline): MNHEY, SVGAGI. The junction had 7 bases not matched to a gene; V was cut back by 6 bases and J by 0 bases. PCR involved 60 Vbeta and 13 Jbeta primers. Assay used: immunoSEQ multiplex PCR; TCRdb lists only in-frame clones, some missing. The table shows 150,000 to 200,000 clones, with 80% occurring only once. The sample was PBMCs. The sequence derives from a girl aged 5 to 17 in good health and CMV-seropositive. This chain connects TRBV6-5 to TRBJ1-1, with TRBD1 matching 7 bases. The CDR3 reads CASRPWTGLNTEAFF. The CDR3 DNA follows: TGTGCCAGCAGACCCTGGACAGGTCTGAACACTGAAGCTTTCTTT.